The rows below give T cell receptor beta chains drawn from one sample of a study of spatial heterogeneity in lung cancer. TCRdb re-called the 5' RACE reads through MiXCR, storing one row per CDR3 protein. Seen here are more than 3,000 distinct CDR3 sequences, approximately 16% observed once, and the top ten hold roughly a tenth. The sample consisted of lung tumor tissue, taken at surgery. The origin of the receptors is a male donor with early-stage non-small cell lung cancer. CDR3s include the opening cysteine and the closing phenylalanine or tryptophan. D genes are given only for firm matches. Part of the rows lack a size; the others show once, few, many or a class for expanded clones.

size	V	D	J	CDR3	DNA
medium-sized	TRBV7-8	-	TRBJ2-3	CASSFLTATDTQYF	TGTGCCAGCAGCTTCCTGACGGCCACAGATACGCAGTATTTT
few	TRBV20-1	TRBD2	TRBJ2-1	CSAPQWGGNEQFF	TGCAGTGCTCCCCAGTGGGGGGGCAATGAGCAGTTCTTC
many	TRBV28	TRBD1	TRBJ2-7	CASSFGQGGEQYF	TGTGCCAGCAGTTTCGGACAGGGGGGCGAGCAGTACTTC
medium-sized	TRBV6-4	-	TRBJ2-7	CASSDCRQSDEQYF	TGTGCCAGCAGTGATTGTCGACAGTCGGACGAGCAGTACTTC
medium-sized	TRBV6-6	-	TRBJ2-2	CASEAGGGGGDTGELFF	TGTGCCAGCGAGGCCGGAGGGGGAGGAGGAGACACCGGGGAGCTGTTTTTT
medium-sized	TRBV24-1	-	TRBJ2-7	CATSSRRGYEQYF	TGTGCCACCAGCAGCCGGAGGGGCTACGAGCAGTACTTC
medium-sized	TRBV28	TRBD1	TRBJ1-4	CASNFRGPVEKLFF	TGTGCCAGCAATTTCAGGGGGCCAGTTGAAAAACTGTTTTTT
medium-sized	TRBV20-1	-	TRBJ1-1	CSAAETGTANTEAFF	TGCAGTGCTGCGGAAACCGGGACGGCTAACACTGAAGCTTTCTTT
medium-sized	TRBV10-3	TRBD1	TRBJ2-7	CASGTGTYEQYF	TGTGCCTCGGGGACAGGGACCTACGAGCAGTACTTC
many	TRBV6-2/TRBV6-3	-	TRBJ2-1	CASSKDGNEQFF	TGTGCCAGCAGCAAGGACGGCAATGAGCAGTTCTTC
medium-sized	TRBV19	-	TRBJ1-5	CASQGGVLREPQHF	TGTGCCAGCCAGGGAGGGGTCCTTCGGGAGCCCCAGCATTTT
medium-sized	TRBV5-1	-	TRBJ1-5	CASSPDSMNQPQHF	TGCGCCAGCAGCCCAGACTCCATGAATCAGCCCCAGCATTTT
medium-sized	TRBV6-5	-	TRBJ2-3	CASSYSSRGTDTQYF	TGTGCCAGCAGTTACTCGAGCCGGGGCACAGATACGCAGTATTTT
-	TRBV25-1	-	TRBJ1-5	CASRSQGFNQPQHF	TGTGCCAGCAGAAGTCAGGGGTTCAATCAGCCCCAGCATTTT
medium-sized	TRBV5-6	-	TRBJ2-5	CASSSVSRQTQYF	TGTGCCAGCAGCTCGGTTAGCCGGCAGACCCAGTACTTC
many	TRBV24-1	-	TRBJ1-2	CATSDFSYGYTF	TGTGCCACCAGTGATTTCAGCTATGGCTACACCTTC
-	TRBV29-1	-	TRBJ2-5	CSVDQAAETQYF	TGCAGCGTTGATCAGGCGGCGGAGACCCAGTACTTC
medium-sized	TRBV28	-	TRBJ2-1	CASNGNRDEQFF	TGTGCCAGCAACGGTAACAGGGACGAGCAGTTCTTC
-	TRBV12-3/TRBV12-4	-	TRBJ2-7	CASTLSTEYYEQYF	TGTGCCAGCACCCTATCGACTGAATACTACGAGCAGTACTTC
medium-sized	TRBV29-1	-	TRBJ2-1	CSVDQGGSYNEQFF	TGCAGCGTGGATCAAGGAGGTTCCTACAATGAGCAGTTCTTC
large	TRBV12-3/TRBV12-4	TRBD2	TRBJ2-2	CASRALTSANTGELFF	TGTGCCAGCAGGGCACTGACTAGCGCGAACACCGGGGAGCTGTTTTTT
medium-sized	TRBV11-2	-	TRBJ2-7	CASSLSTQGGEQYF	TGTGCCAGCAGCTTAAGCACACAGGGAGGCGAGCAGTACTTC
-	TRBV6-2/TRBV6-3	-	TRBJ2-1	CASTLGGGNEQFF	TGTGCCAGCACCTTAGGGGGGGGTAATGAGCAGTTCTTC
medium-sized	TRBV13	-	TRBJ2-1	CASTRHLRISSYNEQFF	TGTGCCAGCACCCGCCACCTCCGAATTAGCTCCTACAATGAGCAGTTCTTC
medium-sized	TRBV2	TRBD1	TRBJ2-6	CARSGQDNVLTF	TGTGCCAGAAGTGGACAGGACAACGTCCTGACTTTC
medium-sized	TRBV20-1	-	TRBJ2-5	CSASSTTEETQYF	TGCAGTGCTTCGAGCACTACAGAGGAGACCCAGTACTTC
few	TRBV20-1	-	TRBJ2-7	CSARVGRALTYEQYF	TGCAGTGCTAGAGTAGGTAGGGCCCTAACCTACGAGCAGTACTTC
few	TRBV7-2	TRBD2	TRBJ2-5	CASSFSGSGETQYF	TGTGCCAGCAGCTTTAGCGGGAGTGGGGAGACCCAGTACTTC
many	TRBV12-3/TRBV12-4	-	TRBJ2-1	CASSLNNEQFF	TGTGCCAGCAGTTTGAACAATGAGCAGTTCTTC
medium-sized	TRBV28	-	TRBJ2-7	CASNTQGGATYEQYF	TGTGCCAGCAACACCCAGGGGGGGGCAACCTACGAGCAGTACTTC
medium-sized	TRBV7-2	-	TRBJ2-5	CASSVNRIAMGETQYF	TGTGCCAGCAGCGTCAACCGAATCGCCATGGGGGAGACCCAGTACTTC
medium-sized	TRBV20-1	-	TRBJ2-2	CSARSGASGELFF	TGCAGTGCTAGATCGGGGGCCTCCGGGGAGCTGTTTTTT
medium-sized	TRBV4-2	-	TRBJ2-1	CASSQDRSVSYNEQFF	TGTGCCAGCAGCCAAGACCGGAGTGTCTCCTACAATGAGCAGTTCTTC
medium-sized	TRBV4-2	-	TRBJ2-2	CASSLGSSSGGLNTGELFF	TGTGCCAGCAGCCTTGGAAGCAGTTCTGGGGGGCTGAATACCGGGGAGCTGTTTTTT
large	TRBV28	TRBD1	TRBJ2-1	CASSPGGGNEQFF	TGTGCCAGCAGCCCAGGGGGCGGGAATGAGCAGTTCTTC
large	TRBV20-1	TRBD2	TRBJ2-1	CSASSAGGNEQFF	TGCAGTGCTAGCTCAGCGGGAGGAAATGAGCAGTTCTTC
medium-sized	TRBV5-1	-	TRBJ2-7	CASSLVVGTYEQYF	TGCGCCAGCAGCTTGGTGGTAGGGACCTACGAGCAGTACTTC
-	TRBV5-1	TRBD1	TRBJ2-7	CASSGGTGSSSYEQYF	TGCGCCAGCAGCGGCGGGACAGGGAGTAGCTCCTACGAGCAGTACTTC
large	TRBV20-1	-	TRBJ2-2	CSANRLTGEAGELFF	TGCAGTGCTAACCGTCTAACAGGGGAGGCCGGGGAGCTGTTTTTT
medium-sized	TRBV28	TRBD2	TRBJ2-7	CASSETTGGSLYEQYF	TGTGCCAGCAGTGAGACAACGGGAGGGTCCCTCTACGAGCAGTACTTC
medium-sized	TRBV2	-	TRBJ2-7	CASSVGTTTYEQYF	TGTGCCAGCAGTGTGGGGACAACAACCTACGAGCAGTACTTC
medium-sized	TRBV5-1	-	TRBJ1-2	CASSPDLSNYGYTF	TGCGCCAGCAGCCCGGACCTTTCTAACTATGGCTACACCTTC